The 5 T cell receptor beta chains below were found in one sample sequenced in a study of T cell responses to AZD1222 COVID-19 vaccine. Here immunoSEQ multiplex PCR was the method, and the copy in TCRdb shows in-frame clones only, minus some. The sample carries roughly 120,000 clones, roughly 90% recorded once. The specimen comprised peripheral blood, sampled on day 0 of AZD1222 vaccination. All receptors derive from an adult in good health.

This chain joins TRBV27 and TRBJ2-1; either TRBD1 or TRBD2 may fit D (5 bases each). Germline V gives CDR1 MNHEY, CDR2 SMNVEV (reference sequence). V was clipped by 8 bases and J by 10 bases, with 24 bases between them. CDR3 length: 15 amino acids. The CDR3 loop is CASGTGIQNVREQFF. CDR3 sequence (DNA): TGTGCCAGCGGGACCGGGATCCAGAACGTCAGGGAGCAGTTCTTC.

The J gene is TRBJ2-7, the V gene TRBV20-1; no clear D. V lost 0 bases and J 7 bases, leaving 7 bases between the germline ends. Germline CDR1 is DFQATT and CDR2 is SNEGSKA (reference sequence). The CDR3 consists of 11 residues. CDR3 coding DNA: TGCAGTGCTAGAGATCTAGGGGAGCAGTACTTC. Protein sequence: CSARDLGEQYF.

The V gene is TRBV27, the J gene TRBJ2-1; TRBD1 agrees at 7 bases. Germline V gives CDR1 MNHEY, CDR2 SMNVEV (reference sequence). The CDR3 is 15 residues long. Unmatched junction bases numbered 7, after V lost 4 bases and J lost 4 bases. The CDR3 spells CASSSRGLSYNEQFF. DNA for the CDR3: TGTGCCAGCAGTTCGAGGGGGCTCTCTTACAATGAGCAGTTCTTC.

The chain combines TRBV29-1 with TRBJ1-2, with 9 positions matching TRBD1. After removal of 3 bases from V and 8 bases from J, the junction contained 10 bases not matched to a gene. Germline V lookup: CDR1 SQVTM, CDR2 ANQGSEA. CDR3 length: 14 amino acids. The CDR3 sequence: CSVEADRGTGGYTF. The CDR3 DNA sequence: TGCAGCGTTGAGGCGGACAGGGGCACTGGAGGCTACACCTTC.

The rearrangement links TRBV28 to TRBJ2-5; no firm D call. The CDR3 length is 14 residues. Per the germline V gene, CDR1 is MDHEN and CDR2 is SYDVKM. Between the trimmed V and J ends, which lost 5 bases and 2 bases, there was a span of 12 bases. CDR3 sequence reads: CASSLLLLQETQYF. In DNA, the CDR3 is TGTGCCAGCAGTCTGCTACTCCTACAAGAGACCCAGTACTTC. Full variable domain (rest looked up from reference TRBV28 and TRBJ2-5): DVKVTQSSRYLVKRTGEKVFLECVQDMDHENMFWYRQDPGLGLRLIYFSYDVKMKEKGDIPEGYSVSREKKERFSLILESASTNQTSMYLCASSLLLLQETQYFGPGTRLLVL.